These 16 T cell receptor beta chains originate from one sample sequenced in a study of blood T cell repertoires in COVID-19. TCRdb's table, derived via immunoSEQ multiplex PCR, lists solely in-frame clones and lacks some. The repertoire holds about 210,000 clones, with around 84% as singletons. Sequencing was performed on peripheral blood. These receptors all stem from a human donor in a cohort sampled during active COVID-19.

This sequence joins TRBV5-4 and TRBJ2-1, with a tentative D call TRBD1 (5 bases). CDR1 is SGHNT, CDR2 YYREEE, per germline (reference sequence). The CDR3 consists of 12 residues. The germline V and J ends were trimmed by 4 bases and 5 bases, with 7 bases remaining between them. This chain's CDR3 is CASSLQDNEQFF. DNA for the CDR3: TGTGCCAGCAGCCTACAGGACAATGAGCAGTTCTTC.

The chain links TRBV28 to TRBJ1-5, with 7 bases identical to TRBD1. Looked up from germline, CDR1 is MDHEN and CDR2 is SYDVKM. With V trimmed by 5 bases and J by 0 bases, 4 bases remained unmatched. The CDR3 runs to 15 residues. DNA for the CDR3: TGTGCCAGCAGTGTTACAGGGGATAGCAATCAGCCCCAGCATTTT. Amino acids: CASSVTGDSNQPQHF.

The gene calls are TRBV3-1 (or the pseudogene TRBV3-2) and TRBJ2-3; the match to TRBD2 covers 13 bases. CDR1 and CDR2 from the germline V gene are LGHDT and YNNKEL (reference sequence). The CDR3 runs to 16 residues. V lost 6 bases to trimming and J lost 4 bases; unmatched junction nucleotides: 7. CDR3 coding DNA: TGTGCCAGCAGTCAACTAGCGGGAGGGAGAGCAGATACGCAGTATTTT. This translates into CASSQLAGGRADTQYF.

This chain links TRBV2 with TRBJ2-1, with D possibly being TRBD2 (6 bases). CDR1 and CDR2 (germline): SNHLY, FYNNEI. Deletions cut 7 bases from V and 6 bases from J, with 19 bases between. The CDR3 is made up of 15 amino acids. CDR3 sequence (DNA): TGTGCCAGCACTATGAGCGGGCCCCCATCCAATGAGCAGTTCTTC. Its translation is CASTMSGPPSNEQFF. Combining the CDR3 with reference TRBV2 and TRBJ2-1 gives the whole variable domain EPEVTQTPSHQVTQMGQEVILRCVPISNHLYFYWYRQILGQKVEFLVSFYNNEISEKSEIFDDQFSVERPDGSNFTLKIRSTKLEDSAMYFCASTMSGPPSNEQFFGPGTRLTVL.

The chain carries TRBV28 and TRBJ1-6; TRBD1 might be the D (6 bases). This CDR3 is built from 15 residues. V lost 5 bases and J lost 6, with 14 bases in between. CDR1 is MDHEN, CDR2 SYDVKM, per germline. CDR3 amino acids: CASSTRTAPNSPLHF. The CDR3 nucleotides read TGTGCCAGCAGTACCCGGACAGCCCCTAATTCACCCCTCCACTTT.

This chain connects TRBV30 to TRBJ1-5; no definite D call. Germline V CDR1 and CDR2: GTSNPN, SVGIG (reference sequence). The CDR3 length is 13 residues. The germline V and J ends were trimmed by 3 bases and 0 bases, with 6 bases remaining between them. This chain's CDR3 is CAWRVHSNQPQHF. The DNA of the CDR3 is TGTGCCTGGAGGGTACATAGCAATCAGCCCCAGCATTTT.

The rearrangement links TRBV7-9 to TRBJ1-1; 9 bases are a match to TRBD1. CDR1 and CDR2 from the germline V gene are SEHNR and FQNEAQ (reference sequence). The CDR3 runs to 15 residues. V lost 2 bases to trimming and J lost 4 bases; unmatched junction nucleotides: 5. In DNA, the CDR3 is TGTGCCAGCAGCTTAACAGGGGGCGCGAGCACTGAAGCTTTCTTT. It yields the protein CASSLTGGASTEAFF.

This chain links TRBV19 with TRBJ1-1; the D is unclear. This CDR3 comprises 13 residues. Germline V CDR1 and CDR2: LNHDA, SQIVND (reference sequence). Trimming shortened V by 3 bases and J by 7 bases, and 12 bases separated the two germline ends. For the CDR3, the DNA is TGTGCCAGTAGTATTGGAGGTTTATTTGAAGCTTTCTTT. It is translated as CASSIGGLFEAFF.

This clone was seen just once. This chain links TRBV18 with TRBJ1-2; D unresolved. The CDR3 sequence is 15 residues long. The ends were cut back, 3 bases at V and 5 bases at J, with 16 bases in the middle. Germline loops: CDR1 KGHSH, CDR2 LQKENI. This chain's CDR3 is CASSPDLGSLYGYTF. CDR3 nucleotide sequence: TGTGCCAGCTCACCCGACCTAGGTAGTTTATATGGCTACACCTTC.

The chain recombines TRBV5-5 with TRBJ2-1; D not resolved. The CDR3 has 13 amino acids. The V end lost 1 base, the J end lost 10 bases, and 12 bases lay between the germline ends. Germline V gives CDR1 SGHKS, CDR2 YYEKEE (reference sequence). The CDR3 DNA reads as TGTGCCAGCAGCTTGCCACCCCAGGTAGAGCAGTTCTTC. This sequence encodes CASSLPPQVEQFF.

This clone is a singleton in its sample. The CDR3 region has the DNA TGTGCCAGCAGCCCCGGGCCCCAGGGGGAGACCCAGTACTTC. This gives the protein CASSPGPQGETQYF. This chain joins TRBV7-9 and TRBJ2-5; TRBD1 might be the D (6 bases). V lost 5 bases to trimming and J lost 5 bases, with 15 bases between them. The V gene's germline CDR1 is SEHNR and CDR2 FQNEAQ (reference sequence). The CDR3 consists of 14 residues.

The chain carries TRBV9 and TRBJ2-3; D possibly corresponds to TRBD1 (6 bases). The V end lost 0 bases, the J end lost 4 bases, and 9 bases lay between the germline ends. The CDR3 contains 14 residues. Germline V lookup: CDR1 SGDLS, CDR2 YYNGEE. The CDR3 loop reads CASSVARGADTQYF. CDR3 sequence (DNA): TGTGCCAGCAGCGTAGCCAGGGGCGCAGATACGCAGTATTTT.

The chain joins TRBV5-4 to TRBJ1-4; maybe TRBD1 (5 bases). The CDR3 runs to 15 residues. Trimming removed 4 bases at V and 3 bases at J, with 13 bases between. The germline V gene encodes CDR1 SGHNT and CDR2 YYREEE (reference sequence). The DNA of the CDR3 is TGTGCCAGCAGCCAGGGACTCTCGCCTAATGAAAAACTGTTTTTT. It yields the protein CASSQGLSPNEKLFF.

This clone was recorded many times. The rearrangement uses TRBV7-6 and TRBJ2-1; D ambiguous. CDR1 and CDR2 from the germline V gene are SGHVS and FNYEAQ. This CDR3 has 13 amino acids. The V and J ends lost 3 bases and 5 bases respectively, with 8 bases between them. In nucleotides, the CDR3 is TGTGCCAGCAGCTTTGGCGGAGACAATGAGCAGTTCTTC. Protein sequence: CASSFGGDNEQFF.

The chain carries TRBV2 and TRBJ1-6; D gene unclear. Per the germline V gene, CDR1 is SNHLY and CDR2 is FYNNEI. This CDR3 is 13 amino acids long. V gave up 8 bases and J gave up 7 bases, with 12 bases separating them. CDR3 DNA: TGTGCCAGCGTCGGGAAACTCAATTCACCCCTCCACTTT. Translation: CASVGKLNSPLHF.

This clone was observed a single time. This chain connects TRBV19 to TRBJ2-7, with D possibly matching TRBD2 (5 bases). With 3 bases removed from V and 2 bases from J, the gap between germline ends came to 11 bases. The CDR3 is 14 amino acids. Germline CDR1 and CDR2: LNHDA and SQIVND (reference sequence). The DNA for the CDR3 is TGTGCCAGTAGTATTCGAGGAGGACCCTACGAGCAGTACTTC. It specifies CASSIRGGPYEQYF. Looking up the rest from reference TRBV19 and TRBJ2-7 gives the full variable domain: DGGITQSPKYLFRKEGQNVTLSCEQNLNHDAMYWYRQDPGQGLRLIYYSQIVNDFQKGDIAEGYSVSREKKESFPLTVTSAQKNPTAFYLCASSIRGGPYEQYFGPGTRLTVT.